This TCR beta chain was recovered during a study of T cells in localized non-small cell lung cancer. This clone was recorded a few times. What it binds is not known. The repertoire was sequenced with immunoSEQ multiplex PCR; TCRdb's copy has only in-frame clones and lacks some. The sample shows about 1,800 clones, about 20% of them seen only once. Findings of the study overall: When the top 100 tumor clones were examined, a median roughly 62 of them also appeared in the adjacent lung, which was paired and uninvolved.

This CDR3 is 14 amino acids long. Trimming shortened V by 6 bases and J by 4 bases, and 15 bases separated the two germline ends. This TCR derives from a man aged 35-69 years with stage I lung adenocarcinoma. The starting material was normal lung tissue next to the tumor, obtained before any cancer treatment. The chain employs TRBV23-1 and TRBJ1-2, with D unclear. TRBV23-1 is sorted into the ORF group, with uncertain function. The CDR3 sequence is CASSLRSGLYGYTF. CDR3 in DNA: TGCGCCAGCAGCCTTAGGTCAGGTCTCTATGGCTACACCTTC.